This is a list of T cell receptor beta chains from one sample in a study of monozygotic twins with inflammatory bowel disease. TCRdb reprocessed the 5' RACE reads, keeping one entry per CDR3 protein, no DNA. The sample's table shows around 410,000 distinct CDR3 sequences. Material for sequencing was blood. Receptor source: a human donor with ulcerative colitis or Crohn's disease, or a healthy co-twin of an affected twin (not recorded which). Both conserved end residues are part of each CDR3.

j_call | cdr3_length | v_call | cdr3_aa
TRBJ1-2 | 12 | TRBV20-1 | CSDRDMADLVTF
TRBJ1-6 | 14 | TRBV10-3 | CAIRTDSSNSPLHF
TRBJ1-2 | 13 | TRBV25-1 | CASTGGSGYGYTF
TRBJ1-2 | 12 | TRBV5-5 | CASSGNPGGYTF
TRBJ1-1 | 14 | TRBV19 | CASSNRVGGTEAFF
TRBJ1-1 | 14 | TRBV6-6 | CASSRLQGYTEAFF
TRBJ1-2 | 11 | TRBV7-9 | CASGEGSGYTF
TRBJ1-4 | 18 | TRBV9 | CASSPRQGMKGTNEKLFF
TRBJ1-2 | 14 | TRBV20-1 | CSAVQGAANYGYTF
TRBJ2-5 | 13 | TRBV7-2 | CASRIAAGETQYF
TRBJ2-3 | 15 | TRBV7-8 | CASSTRESSTDTQYF
TRBJ2-3 | 17 | TRBV14 | CASSQGRASGSTDTQYF
TRBJ2-1 | 12 | TRBV5-1 | CASSFRANEQFF
TRBJ2-3 | 14 | TRBV14 | CASSQDRPQDTQYF
TRBJ1-6 | 13 | TRBV29-1 | CSAGQGPGSPLHF
TRBJ1-6 | 16 | TRBV6-5 | CASSSDFSSYNSPLHF
TRBJ2-7 | 15 | TRBV4-1 | CASSPTGTSGNEQYF
TRBJ2-5 | 11 | TRBV29-1 | CSVILGETQYF
TRBJ1-6 | 14 | TRBV14 | CASSRAGGSSPLHF
TRBJ2-3 | 18 | TRBV20-1 | CSAPRLQGSRGATDTQYF
TRBJ1-2 | 14 | TRBV6-6 | CASSTTDRGYGYTF
TRBJ1-1 | 15 | TRBV27 | CASSSSRESYTEAFF
TRBJ1-1 | 13 | TRBV20-1 | CSAGQGLITEAFF
TRBJ2-1 | 17 | TRBV27 | CASSLWTSERRYNEQFF
TRBJ2-5 | 14 | TRBV5-1 | CATKGATHSETQYF
TRBJ1-1 | 16 | TRBV6-1 | CASSNGQGVMYAEAFF
TRBJ2-3 | 19 | TRBV18 | CASSPPVGLAGARGDTQYF
TRBJ1-2 | 14 | TRBV7-8 | CASSIDRDGYGYTF
TRBJ2-7 | 13 | TRBV20-1 | CSATTSHSYEQYF
TRBJ1-5 | 15 | TRBV2 | CASAPSGQGYQPQHF
TRBJ2-1 | 16 | TRBV5-6 | CPSSFATTGFNNEQFF
TRBJ1-2 | 12 | TRBV19 | CASTNDRSGYTF
TRBJ2-7 | 15 | TRBV5-1 | CASSSRSGPSYEQYF
TRBJ2-7 | 15 | TRBV5-1 | CASSLEPGHNYEQYF
TRBJ2-3 | 19 | TRBV19 | CASSSRTSGGIRRTDTQYF